What follows are 23 T cell receptor beta chains derived from one specimen sequenced in a study of cytomegalovirus exposure and HLA in healthy donors. Clones were sequenced by immunoSEQ multiplex PCR, and TCRdb holds only the in-frame ones, with some missing. The sample lists approximately 82,000 clones; about 92% were seen once. Sequencing was done on a sample of PBMCs. The origin of the receptors is a man aged 18-30 years in good health and CMV-seronegative.

A word on this clone: This sample also contains other DNA sequences that code for the same CDR3. The chain joins TRBV18 to TRBJ1-1; 8 bases are shared with TRBD1. CDR3 length: 14 residues. V was clipped by 4 bases and J by 3 bases; unmatched bases: 4. The germline V gene has CDR1 KGHSH and CDR2 LQKENI. This chain's CDR3 is CASSLLDRDTEAFF. CDR3 DNA sequence: TGTGCCAGCTCACTCTTGGACAGGGACACTGAAGCTTTCTTT.

J is TRBJ2-7 and V is TRBV4-1; TRBD1 matches at 8 bases. V lost 3 bases, J lost 6 bases, and 7 bases stayed unmatched. This CDR3 contains 14 residues. Germline CDR1 is MGHRA and CDR2 is YSYEKL. The CDR3 protein is CASSHPWTGPEQYF. The CDR3 DNA follows: TGCGCCAGCAGCCATCCTTGGACAGGGCCCGAGCAGTACTTC.

This sequence joins TRBV11-2 and TRBJ2-6; the D gene is possibly TRBD1 (5 bases). Trimming stripped 1 base from V and 2 bases from J, with 6 bases between. This CDR3 has 15 residues. Germline lookup yields CDR1 SGHAT and CDR2 FQNNGV. The CDR3 here is CASSLVRAGANVLTF. The CDR3 region has the DNA TGTGCCAGCAGCTTAGTCAGGGCTGGGGCCAACGTCCTGACTTTC.

This chain joins TRBV7-2 and TRBJ2-4; 8 bases fit TRBD1. With V trimmed by 4 bases and J by 0 bases, 5 bases remained unmatched. Germline V CDR1 and CDR2: SGHTA, FQGNSA. CDR3 length: 16 amino acids. Here the CDR3 reads CASSSGTGLAKNIQYF. The CDR3 bases are TGTGCCAGCAGCTCCGGGACAGGTCTAGCCAAAAACATTCAGTACTTC.

The rearrangement joins TRBV27 to TRBJ1-2; 8 bases are a match to TRBD1. J lost 7 bases, V lost 4 bases, and 8 bases had no gene match. Germline V lookup: CDR1 MNHEY, CDR2 SMNVEV (reference sequence). The CDR3 loop spans 14 amino acids. The CDR3 reads CASSCLTGVCGYTF. In DNA form, the CDR3 reads TGTGCCAGCAGTTGCCTGACAGGGGTGTGTGGCTACACCTTC.

This rearrangement joins TRBV28 to TRBJ2-1, with 10 bases lining up with TRBD1. Germline V gene sequence: CDR1 MDHEN, CDR2 SYDVKM. The CDR3 is made up of 14 amino acids. After removal of 7 bases from V and 3 bases from J, the junction contained 3 bases not matched to a gene. CDR3 sequence reads: CASTGDRGYNEQFF. The CDR3 nucleotides read TGTGCCAGCACCGGGGACAGGGGCTACAATGAGCAGTTCTTC.

The chain has TRBV6-6 and TRBJ2-1, with a possible D match to TRBD1 (6 bases). From germline, CDR1 is MNHNY and CDR2 SVGAGI (reference sequence). The CDR3 runs 15 residues. Trimming pared 7 bases from V and 4 bases from J, leaving 17 bases between. CDR3 DNA sequence: TGTGCCAGCATCCCTCGAGGGGGTTGGTACAATGAGCAGTTCTTC. Its protein is CASIPRGGWYNEQFF.

The chain joins TRBV13 to TRBJ1-6; 7 bases are shared with TRBD1. The V and J ends lost 5 bases and 9 bases, in that order; junction bases with no gene match: 10. Per germline, CDR1 PRHDT and CDR2 FYEKMQ (reference sequence). This CDR3 has 15 residues. CDR3 in amino acids: CASSPQGVNGSPLHF. The CDR3, as DNA: TGTGCCAGCAGCCCGCAGGGGGTGAACGGTTCACCCCTCCACTTT.

This chain connects TRBV4-1 to TRBJ2-5, with TRBD1 as a possible D gene (6 bases). CDR1 is MGHRA, CDR2 YSYEKL, per germline. The CDR3 is 14 amino acids. V was clipped by 8 bases and J by 2 bases, with 15 bases between them. The CDR3 nucleotides are TGCGCCAGCGGGCTACAGGGCCAACAAGAGACCCAGTACTTC. The encoded protein is CASGLQGQQETQYF.

This chain joins TRBV30 and TRBJ2-1; TRBD2 agrees at 7 bases. The CDR3 covers 15 residues. From germline, CDR1 is GTSNPN and CDR2 SVGIG (reference sequence). Trimming at V came to 4 bases and at J to 3 bases, leaving 9 bases not matched to a gene. The chain's CDR3 is CAWIPPERGYNEQFF. CDR3 DNA: TGTGCCTGGATCCCCCCCGAGCGGGGCTACAATGAGCAGTTCTTC.

CDR3 residues: CAWRMGGAQRGGYTF. CDR3 nucleotide sequence: TGTGCCTGGAGGATGGGGGGAGCCCAACGGGGCGGCTACACCTTC. The rearrangement links TRBV30 to TRBJ1-2; possibly TRBD1 for D (5 bases). Germline CDR1 GTSNPN, CDR2 SVGIG (reference sequence). The CDR3 extends over 15 amino acids. Trimming stripped 3 bases from V and 8 bases from J, with 22 bases between.

This clone was detected once. The rearrangement uses TRBV10-3 and TRBJ1-1; 7 bases are shared with TRBD1. V lost 3 bases to trimming and J lost 6 bases; unmatched junction nucleotides: 1. The CDR3 has 12 amino acids. Looked up from germline, CDR1 is ENHRY and CDR2 is SYGVKD. This chain's CDR3 is CAISEGQAEAFF. CDR3 DNA sequence: TGTGCCATCAGTGAAGGACAGGCTGAAGCTTTCTTT.

The CDR3 is CASSVPGDRVTDTQYF. CDR3 nucleotides: TGTGCCAGCAGCGTTCCGGGGGACAGGGTTACAGATACGCAGTATTTT. This chain links TRBV2 with TRBJ2-3, with 9 positions matching TRBD1. The CDR3 length is 16 residues. With V trimmed by 6 bases and J by 3 bases, 10 bases remained unmatched. The V gene's germline CDR1 is SNHLY and CDR2 FYNNEI.

CDR3 in amino acids: CASSEWGTGASTDTQYF. Here the CDR3 DNA reads TGTGCCAGCTCAGAATGGGGGACAGGGGCCAGCACAGATACGCAGTATTTT. This chain links TRBV18 with TRBJ2-3; 10 bases line up with TRBD1. The CDR3 totals 17 residues. V was clipped by 5 bases and J by 0 bases; unmatched bases: 8. CDR1 and CDR2 (germline): KGHSH, LQKENI.

The rearrangement uses TRBV7-6 and TRBJ1-1; D perhaps matches TRBD1 (5 bases). V dropped 1 base and J dropped 0 bases, with 6 bases sitting between them. CDR3 length: 14 residues. Per germline, CDR1 SGHVS and CDR2 FNYEAQ. Here the CDR3 reads CASSLGGVNTEAFF. CDR3 nucleotides: TGTGCCAGCAGCTTAGGGGGGGTGAACACTGAAGCTTTCTTT.

V gene TRBV9 combines with J gene TRBJ1-2; 9 nucleotides line up with TRBD1. This CDR3 comprises 15 residues. CDR1 is SGDLS, CDR2 YYNGEE, per germline. J lost 2 bases, V lost 3 bases, and 5 bases had no gene match. The CDR3 DNA sequence: TGTGCCAGCAGCGGTAGGACAGGGGAAAACTATGGCTACACCTTC. This sequence encodes CASSGRTGENYGYTF.

The V call is TRBV20-1, the J call TRBJ1-2; a possible D gene is TRBD1 (6 bases). CDR3 size: 11 residues. The germline gives CDR1 DFQATT, CDR2 SNEGSKA (reference sequence). The V gene lost 6 bases and the J gene lost 7 bases, with 12 bases spanning the gap. CDR3 sequence: CSAVTGGGYTF. As DNA, the CDR3 is TGCAGTGCCGTGACAGGAGGTGGCTACACCTTC.

The rearrangement links TRBV5-1 to TRBJ1-5; 10 bases are a match to TRBD1. Germline CDR1 reads SGHRS; CDR2 reads YFSETQ. The CDR3 has 14 amino acids. Trimming took 4 bases from V and 8 from J; bases not matched to a gene: 6. The CDR3 sequence is CASSRGQGDEPQHF. The CDR3 DNA sequence: TGCGCCAGCAGCCGCGGACAGGGGGATGAGCCCCAGCATTTT.

V usage is TRBV5-1 and J usage is TRBJ1-2; 7 bases are a match to TRBD1. Germline CDR1 SGHRS, CDR2 YFSETQ. Trimming cost V 0 bases and J 2 bases; bases outside gene matches: 7. The CDR3 sequence is 16 residues long. Here the CDR3 DNA reads TGCGCCAGCAGCTTGGCCGGGACAGCCCTAAACTATGGCTACACCTTC. Its translation: CASSLAGTALNYGYTF.

V gene TRBV29-1 combines with J gene TRBJ1-2; a weak D match, TRBD1 (6 bases). In germline, CDR1 is SQVTM, CDR2 ANQGSEA. The CDR3 spans 12 residues. The V gene lost 3 bases and the J gene lost 6 bases, with 11 bases spanning the gap. Here the CDR3 DNA reads TGCAGCGTTGATTTAGGGGGAGATGGCTACACCTTC. This gives the protein CSVDLGGDGYTF.

The V and J genes are TRBV2 and TRBJ2-3, with TRBD2 matching 12 bases. In germline, CDR1 is SNHLY, CDR2 FYNNEI. The V gene end was trimmed by 6 bases and the J gene end by 1 base; junction bases not matched to a gene: 2. The CDR3 runs 15 residues. CDR3 nucleotides: TGTGCCAGCAGATGGACTAGCGGGGGCACAGATACGCAGTATTTT. It codes for CASRWTSGGTDTQYF.

The rearrangement uses TRBV7-9 and TRBJ2-2; TRBD1 is a possible D gene (5 bases). Germline CDR1 and CDR2: SEHNR and FQNEAQ (reference sequence). V was cut by 2 bases and J by 2 bases, with 21 bases left in between. This CDR3 has 19 amino acids. The CDR3 region is CASSLRTPTGSLNTGELFF. The CDR3 region has the DNA TGTGCCAGCAGCTTACGAACACCTACAGGTTCGCTTAACACCGGGGAGCTGTTTTTT.

This clone was seen more than once but under ten times. This sequence joins TRBV29-1 and TRBJ1-3, with TRBD1 as a possible D gene (5 bases). The length of the CDR3 is 14 residues. The V end was cut by 7 bases, the J end by 0 bases, with 13 bases between. The germline V gene has CDR1 SQVTM and CDR2 ANQGSEA. CDR3 coding DNA: TGCAGCGCCTTGACAGAAAACTCTGGAAACACCATATATTTT. Translated, it gives CSALTENSGNTIYF.